This T cell receptor (beta chain) is from a study of T cells in Graves' hyperthyroidism and ophthalmopathy. On the study more broadly: Peripheral blood draws took place at initial diagnosis, ahead of any treatment. Study-level results: Blood also showed most of the thyroid clonotypes that were expanded above 0.001.

This clonotype was detected ten times or more. Its specificity is unknown. TCR beta CDR3 regions were amplified from RNA. The primer set for the first-round RT-PCR of the TCR CDR3 was HTBI. TCRdb recomputed calls from the multiplex PCR reads with MiXCR, one row per CDR3 protein. The data hold hundreds of thousands of distinct CDR3 sequences, with 15% to 20% observed a single time. These patients, aged 18 to 65, had recently diagnosed hyperthyroidism lasting under 2 months. Orbital computed tomography and thyroid ultrasound, together with serum TRAb and thyroxine and clinical symptoms, were used for diagnoses. Sequenced: blood. This sequence was found in a woman in her late teens or twenties with Graves' hyperthyroidism.

CDR3 loop: CASSDVGGTDTQYF. The CDR3 nucleotides are TGTGCCAGCAGTGACGTAGGTGGTACAGATACGCAGTATTTT. The rearrangement uses TRBV6-1 and TRBJ2-3; D is unresolved. V lost 3 bases to trimming and J lost 3 bases, with 10 bases between them. CDR1 and CDR2 (germline): MNHNS, SASEGT. The CDR3 extends over 14 amino acids.